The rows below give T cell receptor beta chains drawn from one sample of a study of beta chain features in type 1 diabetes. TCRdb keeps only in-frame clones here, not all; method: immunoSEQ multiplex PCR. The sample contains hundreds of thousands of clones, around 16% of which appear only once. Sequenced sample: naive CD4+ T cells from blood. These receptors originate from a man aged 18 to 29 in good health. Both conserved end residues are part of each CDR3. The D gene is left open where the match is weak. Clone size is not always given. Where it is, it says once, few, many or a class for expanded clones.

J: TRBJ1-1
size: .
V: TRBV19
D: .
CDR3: CASSIGETEAFF
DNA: TGTGCCAGTAGTATAGGGGAAACTGAAGCTTTCTTT

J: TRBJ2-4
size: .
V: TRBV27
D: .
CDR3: CASSEGGRPTTKNIQYF
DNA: TGTGCCAGCAGTGAAGGGGGACGCCCTACGACCAAAAACATTCAGTACTTC

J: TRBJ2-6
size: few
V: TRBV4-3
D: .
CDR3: CASSRPGTVISGANVLTF
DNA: TGCGCCAGCAGCCGTCCCGGGACGGTCATCTCTGGGGCCAACGTCCTGACTTTC

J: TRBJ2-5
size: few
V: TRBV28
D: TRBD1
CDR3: CASSDRGRGETQYF
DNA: TGTGCCAGCAGTGACAGGGGGCGGGGAGAGACCCAGTACTTC

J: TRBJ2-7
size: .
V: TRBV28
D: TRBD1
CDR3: CASSGQGFSSYEQYF
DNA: TGTGCCAGCAGTGGACAGGGATTCAGCTCCTACGAGCAGTACTTC

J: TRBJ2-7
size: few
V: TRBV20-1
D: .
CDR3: CSAGEHYEQYF
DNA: TGCAGTGCTGGTGAACACTACGAGCAGTACTTC

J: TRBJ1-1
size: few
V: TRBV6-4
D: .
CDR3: CASRTQGNTEAFF
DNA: TGTGCCAGCAGGACACAGGGGAACACTGAAGCTTTCTTT

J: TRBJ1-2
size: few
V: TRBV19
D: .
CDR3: CASRQDYGYTF
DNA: TGTGCCAGTAGGCAAGACTATGGCTACACCTTC

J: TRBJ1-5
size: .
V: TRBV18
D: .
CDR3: CASSPSDRNNQPQHF
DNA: TGTGCCAGCTCACCAAGTGACAGGAACAATCAGCCCCAGCATTTT

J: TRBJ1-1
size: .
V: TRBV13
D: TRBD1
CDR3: CASSPKDRAGTEAFF
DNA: TGTGCCAGCAGCCCTAAGGACAGGGCGGGCACTGAAGCTTTCTTT

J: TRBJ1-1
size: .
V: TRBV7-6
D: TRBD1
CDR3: CASSYTGVSTEAFF
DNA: TGTGCCAGCAGCTATACAGGGGTTAGCACTGAAGCTTTCTTT

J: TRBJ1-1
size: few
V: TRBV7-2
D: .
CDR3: CASSLSRNHLRTEAFF
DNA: TGTGCCAGCAGCTTAAGCCGGAATCACCTGCGGACTGAAGCTTTCTTT

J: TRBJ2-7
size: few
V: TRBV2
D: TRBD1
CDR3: CASRLYGQGAYEQYF
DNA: TGTGCCAGCCGGCTGTATGGACAGGGGGCCTACGAGCAGTACTTC